This T cell receptor beta chain was captured by sequencing in a study of blood T cells in healthy people across ages. Using a J-beta primer mix together with a sample-barcoded 5' primer, a second PCR was run for about 6 to 12 cycles. TCRdb redid the calling of the 5' RACE reads with MiXCR, one entry per CDR3 protein. The repertoire holds about 580,000 distinct CDR3 sequences, with 45% to 55% as singletons. The CDR3 has 14 amino acids. V was shortened by 2 bases and J by 6 bases, with 8 bases between the two germline ends. Per germline, CDR1 SGHTA and CDR2 FQGTGA. This clonotype was picked up a small number of times. Whenever a sample was processed, at least 6.5 million PBMCs were isolated.

This chain uses TRBV7-3 with TRBJ1-6; D remains unclear. This TCR derives from a man older than 75 in good health. The material sequenced was blood. The DNA for the CDR3 is TGTGCCAGCAGCTTATATGGGCCTAATTCACCCCTCCACTTT. Translated, it gives CASSLYGPNSPLHF.